The TCR beta chain under discussion was sequenced for a study of cytomegalovirus exposure and HLA in healthy donors (dated 2017 in TCRdb). A note on the overall study: An earlier analysis of several hundred of the donors reported 276 Gb of sequence data and 90 million to 120 million unique TCR beta sequences obtained from approximately 180 million T cells. Approximately 310 gigabases of sequencing data and tens of millions of unique TCR sequences were included in an early release covering roughly 600 HLA-typed donors. Of the roughly 400 genotyped donors, approximately 80% fell in the genetic ancestry cluster associated with self-reported Caucasian donors. The study aimed to test whether cataloging public T cell receptors could reveal signatures of past pathogen exposure. Using immunosequencing, the study profiled T cell repertoires from 500 to 800 subjects and related those repertoires to cytomegalovirus serostatus. In addition to the first cohort of roughly 700 subjects, a separate validation cohort of 120 different subjects was used. The study combined high-throughput TCR immunosequencing, statistical association of individual TCRs with disease status, and machine learning to predict cytomegalovirus infection status. A later analysis re-examined previously published TCR beta repertoires from roughly 650 donors and added high-resolution HLA genotyping to investigate patterns of TCR occurrence. In the later analysis, no new phenotypic data were used to find candidate immune exposures; instead, reliance was placed on TCR beta sequences and their occurrence across donors. In an earlier analysis of roughly 580 of the donors, high-throughput TCR beta sequencing was used to judge whether each TCR beta V gene segment behaved as functional or pseudogenic. Donor age, sex, ethnicity and CMV serostatus were compiled alongside the repertoire data. A later genetic analysis used genome-wide SNP genotypes for about 60% of the roughly 700 donors, treating that subset as a discovery cohort. All discovery cohort repertoires had been generated on a single sequencing platform. Class I and class II HLA loci were covered by the typing at four-digit resolution. The number of donors typed differed by locus, with 629-630 for A, B, C, DRB1 and DQB1, roughly 520 for DQA1, 600 to 610 for DPA1, and some 440 for DPB1. Four or five DR-DQ haplotypes were handled as single units for association and clustering because linkage in the cohort was strong. Among around 400 genotyped donors of the cohort, an average of about 240,000 unique TCR beta nucleotide sequences were sequenced per donor, 15% to 20% of them non-productive.

Library method: the immunoSEQ multiplex PCR assay. For the multiplex PCR, a mixture combining 60 forward primers for TCR Vbeta segments and 13 reverse primers for TCR Jbeta segments was used. The CDR3 region of rearranged TCR beta genes was amplified from genomic DNA with a multiplex PCR assay. The Illumina HiSeq System was used to sequence the amplified TCR beta libraries as 87-base-pair reads. Turning to the authors' computational methods: Across the 700 or so repertoires, a later analysis counted approximately 83 million unique TCR beta chains, approximately 10 million of which were shared by at least two donors. Raw reads were error-corrected and collapsed into unique sequences with a nearest-neighbor algorithm that merged closely related sequences to remove PCR and sequencing errors. Alignment of CDR3 sequences to IMGT reference sequences was used to assign V, D and J gene segments. For a sequence to be retained, a match of at least six nucleotides was required to both a V gene segment and a J gene segment. A rearrangement counted as productive if the CDR3 had no stop codons and remained in frame with V and J, and every other rearrangement counted as non-productive. CDR3 was defined by IMGT convention, running from the second conserved V-encoded cysteine to the conserved J-encoded phenylalanine. The earlier analysis of some 550 of the donors excluded any sequence lacking an unambiguous match to a single V gene segment. In an earlier analysis of 450 to 700 of the donors, V segments were called functional above 56.7% productive rearrangements and were called segregating when the between-donor standard deviation exceeded 5%. A statistical classification framework was built to diagnose cytomegalovirus status from the catalog of TCR beta chain sequences. A later analysis assigned V and J genes by comparing TCR nucleotide sequences with IMGT/GENE-DB human TR gene sequences. Using the TCRdist pipeline, a later analysis assigned CDR3 sequences along with most-parsimonious VDJ recombination scenarios. In a later analysis, each TCR beta chain was defined by its CDR3 amino acid sequence together with its V-gene family, and reads without a unique V-gene family were excluded. To address suspected cross-contamination and a sequencing artifact, a later analysis removed around 590 highly shared, low-generation-probability nucleotide sequences. In a later analysis, a clonal expansion index for each public chain was calculated from normalized within-repertoire ranks of inferred template counts. A later analysis computed generation probabilities with a VDJ recombination model fitted to out-of-frame rearrangements, and checked the results against IGoR. Hypergeometric tests were used in a later analysis to score TCR-TCR, TCR-HLA and TCR-CMV co-occurrence, with a repertoire-size bias correction applied to the TCR pairs. To estimate false discovery rates, a later analysis permuted the HLA or CMV assignments 20 times. In a later analysis, co-occurring TCRs were grouped with DBSCAN, and TCRdist sequence similarity was added when clustering was performed within HLA-allele-positive subsets. For co-occurrence clustering, repertoires with fewer than 30,000 or more than 120,000 public chains were excluded, along with roughly 5 repertoires with anomalous nucleotide sharing. Not all clones reach the TCRdb copy of this immuneACCESS table, which keeps in-frame sequences only. Checked studies attribute under half of the gap to unresolved V genes and leave the rest unexplained. V and J calls and clone size come straight from that table; D and trimming were deduced from the DNA. The sample has about 140,000 clones on record, approximately 80% of them singletons. Clones ranked in the top ten supply 5% to 8% of the sample.

The cohort comprised some 730 healthy bone marrow donors. All cohort members were sampled while nominally healthy, although unrecorded immune exposures were likely present. The donor was CMV seropositive and was included in the group of 250 to 300 seropositive cohort members. Every donor gave a peripheral blood sample, and the peripheral blood mononuclear cells from that sample were used for TCR beta sequencing. Genomic DNA extraction from the blood cell samples was performed with the Qiagen DNeasy Blood Extraction Kit. The CDR3 has 13 amino acids, counting the end cysteine and phenylalanine. The sequence is cut down to CDR3 DNA, 39 bases in frame from base 1. CDR1 MNHNS and CDR2 SASEGT were looked up in the germline V gene. About this clone itself: Its antigen is still unknown. Germline is not matched at one junction end, which may reflect a read error.

Study-wide findings and limitations: A group of highly shared sequence variants was considered likely to be a technical artifact of the sequencing pipeline. CMV serostatus was the only immune exposure information available for the cohort. A later analysis reported that several top co-occurrence clusters appeared linked to parvovirus B19, influenza, CMV and Epstein-Barr virus. In an earlier analysis of approximately 590 of the donors, most TCR beta V segments appeared in productive rearrangements about 90% or about 30% of the time, broadly matching IMGT annotations. A later analysis found that HLA-associated TCR beta chains were more clonally expanded and had lower generation probabilities than equally common non-associated chains. When HLA alleles, especially DR and DQ, strongly co-occurred, attributing TCR associations to individual alleles was difficult. Compared with the approximately 600-donor mean, donors in an Asian-associated ancestry cluster had fewer N-insertions in productive TCRs, according to a later genetic analysis. In a later analysis, most CMV-associated TCR beta chains were found to appear HLA-restricted, with HLA associations seemingly driven largely by CMV exposure. Because HLA typing was missing for some donors at each locus, association tests included only the typed subset. Presence/absence analyses assumed roughly uniform sequencing depth across donors, an assumption that may not hold. Linkage disequilibrium might explain the correlated functional status among segregating V segments, but an unknown experimental factor could not be ruled out. Only TCR beta chains were sequenced in this cohort, and the absence of alpha or paired-chain data limited detectable features. A total of 150 to 200 TCR beta chains were listed by the study as associated with cytomegalovirus. A later genetic analysis associated a missense DCLRE1C variant with V-gene and J-gene trimming of TCR beta chains, and an independent cohort replicated the association. Most TCR sequences were seen in very few donors, while some public TCRs were found in many individuals. Some IMGT-functional V segments, including TRBV6-2 and TRBV6-3, could not be told apart with the 87-base-pair reads, so those segments were excluded. According to the authors, the approach could potentially be generalized to other disease states and immunological phenotypes. Three of the identified cytomegalovirus-associated TCR beta chains were confirmed in vitro to be specific for cytomegalovirus antigens. In a later analysis, some 18,000 TCR beta sequences were associated with specific HLA alleles at a false discovery rate of 0.05. Because counts were too low, some 17 rarely observed V segments, including chromosome 9 orphons, were excluded from the earlier analysis of several hundred of the donors. According to a later analysis, TCR association rates differed among HLA loci, with DRB1 alleles showing the most associated TCRs and HLA-C alleles showing the fewest. The classifier was reported to diagnose cytomegalovirus status with high specificity and sensitivity in both the original cohort and the validation cohort. A further reported finding was that TCR beta sequences accurately predicted the HLA-A and HLA-B alleles for most subjects in the first cohort.

The sample consisted of PBMCs. The chain is made from TRBV6-1 and TRBJ2-7; 7 central bases correspond to TRBD1. The TCR was taken from a woman in her thirties or forties in good health and CMV-seropositive. The DNA sequence is TGTGCCAGCAGGTCGGGACAGAGCTACGAGCGGTACTTC. It translates as CASRSGQSYERYF.